One and the same sample provided the 23 T cell receptor beta chains below, sequenced in a study of T-cell memory formation after mild COVID-19. One entry per CDR3 protein, called by TCRdb with MiXCR from the 5' RACE reads. Among about 430,000 distinct CDR3 sequences listed, over 15% were seen once. Material for sequencing was PBMCs or a T cell subset sorted from them (not recorded which). The receptors derive from a man between 18 and 29 years old who had mild COVID-19 (a few samples of this study predate the infection). Cell type and time point are not known.

This chain links TRBV5-1 with TRBJ2-2; D is unresolved. CDR1 is SGHRS and CDR2 is YFSETQ in the germline V gene. CDR3 size: 14 residues. V shed 0 bases and J shed 3 bases, with 6 bases lying between them. CDR3 region: CASSLDPDTGELFF. The CDR3 bases are TGCGCCAGCAGCTTGGATCCGGACACCGGGGAGCTGTTTTTT.

V usage is TRBV10-3 and J usage is TRBJ2-3; D perhaps matches TRBD1 (6 bases). V was clipped by 4 bases and J by 0 bases, with 11 bases between them. Germline values: CDR1 ENHRY, CDR2 SYGVKD. The CDR3 length is 15 residues. The DNA of the CDR3 is TGTGCCATCAGTGTGTCAGGGGTCAGCACAGATACGCAGTATTTT. This translates into CAISVSGVSTDTQYF.

The chain combines TRBV10-3 with TRBJ1-1, with D possibly matching TRBD1 (6 bases). Trimming removed 6 bases at V and 1 base at J, with 9 bases between. Germline V gives CDR1 ENHRY, CDR2 SYGVKD. The CDR3 is 13 amino acids. Written as DNA, the CDR3 is TGTGCCATCAGACCGACAGGGAACACTGAAGCTTTCTTT. This gives the protein CAIRPTGNTEAFF.

Here the CDR3 DNA reads TGTGCCACCAGCAGAGACCAGGGGGAACAGTACTTC. Translation: CATSRDQGEQYF. The V and J genes are TRBV15 and TRBJ2-7; TRBD1 agrees at 7 bases. With 0 bases clipped from V and 10 bases from J, the junction kept 3 bases outside the gene matches. The CDR3 contains 12 residues. CDR1 is LNHNV, CDR2 YYDKDF, per germline (reference sequence).

A few counts support this clonotype. The chain employs TRBV6-2 or TRBV6-3 and TRBJ1-1; weak D call: TRBD1 (6 bases). This CDR3 is 13 amino acids long. V dropped 6 bases and J dropped 5 bases, with 13 bases sitting between them. Germline assignment: CDR1 MNHEY and CDR2 SVGEGT. The CDR3: CASRLGARTEAFF. CDR3 bases: TGTGCCAGCAGGCTGGGGGCGAGAACTGAAGCTTTCTTT.

In regard to this clonotype: An end of the junction does not agree with germline; a read error may underlie this. The rearrangement uses TRBV4-3 and TRBJ2-6, with 7 bases aligning to TRBD1. The CDR3 consists of 14 residues. Per the germline V gene, CDR1 is LGHNA and CDR2 is YSLEER. The CDR3 spells CASSQGAGANVLTF. Here the CDR3 DNA reads TGTGCCAGCAGTCAGGGGGCTGGGGCCAACGTCCTGACTTTC.

V is TRBV29-1 and J is TRBJ1-1; TRBD1 is a possible D gene (6 bases). V was cut by 4 bases and J by 4 bases, with 13 bases left in between. CDR3 length equals 13 residues. Germline-derived CDR1 and CDR2 are SQVTM and ANQGSEA. CDR3 nucleotides: TGCAGCGTTGTACCCAGGGGAAGCACTGAAGCTTTCTTT. Its protein is CSVVPRGSTEAFF.

This clonotype has a handful of counts. The chain employs TRBV4-3 and TRBJ2-7; either TRBD1 or TRBD2 may supply D (5 bases each). Germline V lookup: CDR1 LGHNA, CDR2 YSLEER. The ends were cut back, 0 bases at V and 0 bases at J, with 15 bases in the middle. This CDR3 is built from 17 residues. CDR3 protein: CASSQEFRGGSSYEQYF. CDR3 nucleotide sequence: TGCGCCAGCAGCCAAGAGTTCCGGGGCGGAAGCTCCTACGAGCAGTACTTC.

There are a few counts of this clonotype. The chain recombines TRBV27 with TRBJ1-2; D possibly corresponds to TRBD1 (5 bases). Trimming removed 7 bases from V and 4 bases from J, with 10 bases in between. The germline CDR1 and CDR2 sequences are MNHEY and SMNVEV (reference sequence). This CDR3 comprises 12 residues. The DNA for the CDR3 is TGTGCCAGCACTAGCCAGGGCTATGGCTACACCTTC. As protein: CASTSQGYGYTF.

This clonotype was recorded a few times. The chain couples TRBV9 to TRBJ2-2, with D hard to call. V was shortened by 6 bases and J by 5 bases, with 11 bases between the two germline ends. Germline V gives CDR1 SGDLS, CDR2 YYNGEE. The CDR3 is 13 residues long. DNA of the CDR3: TGTGCCAGCACCCGGGCGCGGACCGGGGAGCTGTTTTTT. Its translation is CASTRARTGELFF.

This clonotype has only a few counts. The rearrangement joins TRBV5-1 to TRBJ1-1; 11 bases match TRBD1. V lost 2 bases and J lost 4; bases outside the gene matches: 1. CDR1 and CDR2 from the germline V gene are SGHRS and YFSETQ. The CDR3 spans 14 residues. CDR3 sequence: CASSFGQGATEAFF. CDR3 in DNA: TGCGCCAGCAGCTTCGGACAGGGGGCCACTGAAGCTTTCTTT.

This clonotype has more than one count but fewer than ten. The chain links TRBV6-2 or TRBV6-3 to TRBJ2-1, with 8 positions matching TRBD1. Germline-derived CDR1 and CDR2 are MNHEY and SVGEGT. The CDR3 length is 17 residues. Losses at the gene ends were 4 bases for V and 4 bases for J; bases not matched to a gene: 12. CDR3 region: CASSSSGVRGLYNEQFF. CDR3 nucleotide sequence: TGTGCCAGCAGTTCCTCCGGCGTCAGGGGGCTGTACAATGAGCAGTTCTTC.

This clonotype was picked up a small number of times. V is TRBV5-6 and J is TRBJ2-7; 11 bases agree with TRBD1. The CDR3 has 16 amino acids. The V gene's germline CDR1 is SGHDT and CDR2 YYEEEE. V lost 4 bases to trimming and J lost 4 bases; unmatched junction nucleotides: 10. DNA for the CDR3: TGTGCCAGCAGCCCTACTGGACAGGGGGCTAGATACGAGCAGTACTTC. Protein sequence: CASSPTGQGARYEQYF.

This clonotype was seen a handful of times. The chain carries TRBV5-1 and TRBJ2-5; tentative D call: TRBD1 (5 bases). Per the germline V gene, CDR1 is SGHRS and CDR2 is YFSETQ. CDR3 length: 14 residues. With 5 bases removed from V and 2 bases from J, the gap between germline ends came to 13 bases. This CDR3 reads CASRIQGLQETQYF. The CDR3 DNA reads as TGCGCCAGCAGAATCCAGGGTTTACAAGAGACCCAGTACTTC.

This clonotype was detected a few times. This sequence joins TRBV27 and TRBJ1-2; no clear D gene. Germline lookup yields CDR1 MNHEY and CDR2 SMNVEV (reference sequence). Trimming cost V 6 bases and J 4 bases, with 9 bases left between them. The CDR3 runs to 12 residues. CDR3 bases: TGTGCCAGCAGCTGGTCCGGCTATGGCTACACCTTC. Translated: CASSWSGYGYTF.

A word on this clonotype: The conserved closing phenylalanine or tryptophan is absent in this CDR3, likely reflecting a read error. It is unclear where the CDR3 begins or ends on the DNA, so no DNA is shown, and the CDR3 is as TCRdb lists it. This chain links TRBV10-3 with TRBJ2-1; the table's D call, TRBD2, was not checked against the DNA. The CDR3 is 13 amino acids in total, end residues counted. Germline V gene lookup returns CDR1 ENHRY and CDR2 SYGVKD. CDR3 sequence reads: CAISGGMRLAGLL.

As DNA, the CDR3 is TGTGCCAGCAGCGTGAGCTACACTGAAGCTTTCTTT. Protein product: CASSVSYTEAFF. The chain joins TRBV7-8 to TRBJ1-1; D unresolved. Trimming took off 5 bases at V and 3 bases at J, with 7 bases between the two ends. The CDR3 has 12 amino acids. The V gene's germline CDR1 is SGHVS and CDR2 FQNEAQ. The variable domain in full, with the rest retrieved from reference TRBV7-8 and TRBJ1-1, is GAGVSQSPRYKVAKRGQDVALRCDPISGHVSLFWYQQALGQGPEFLTYFQNEAQLDKSGLPSDRFFAERPEGSVSTLKIQRTQQEDSAVYLCASSVSYTEAFFGQGTRLTVV.

This chain connects TRBV7-2 to TRBJ2-7, with D unresolved. Germline-derived CDR1 and CDR2 are SGHTA and FQGNSA. The CDR3 has 13 amino acids. Trimming left V 3 bases short and J 4 bases short, with 10 bases between. The DNA of the CDR3 is TGTGCCAGCAGCTTTTTGGACGGGTACGAGCAGTACTTC. Translation: CASSFLDGYEQYF.

This clonotype occurred many times. The CDR3 nucleotides read TGCGCCAGCAGTCAGGCCCAGGGGGGGAACTTGGACAATGAGCAGTTCTTC. It yields the protein CASSQAQGGNLDNEQFF. The chain joins TRBV23-1 to TRBJ2-1; D is tentatively TRBD1 or TRBD2 (7 bases each). TRBV23-1 is an open reading frame, and its role is uncertain. This CDR3 has 17 residues. The ends were cut back, 3 bases at V and 5 bases at J, with 20 bases in the middle.

There are a few counts of this clonotype. The chain couples TRBV2 to TRBJ2-7, with D uncertain. Germline lookup yields CDR1 SNHLY and CDR2 FYNNEI. The V end lost 8 bases, the J end lost 3 bases, and 14 bases lay between the germline ends. CDR3 length equals 13 residues. The CDR3 sequence is CASCRLGYYEQYV. The CDR3 nucleotides read TGTGCCAGCTGCCGCCTGGGGTACTACGAGCAGTACGTC.

This chain connects TRBV11-2 to TRBJ2-1, with 8 bases lining up with TRBD2. With V trimmed by 7 bases and J by 8 bases, 13 bases remained unmatched. This CDR3 is 15 amino acids long. Germline V gene lookup returns CDR1 SGHAT and CDR2 FQNNGV. Here the CDR3 reads CASILWRGVVDEQFF. The CDR3 DNA reads as TGTGCCAGCATCCTCTGGCGGGGGGTGGTCGATGAGCAGTTCTTC.

This clonotype occurred many times. The chain employs TRBV27 and TRBJ1-6; D is ambiguous. The V and J ends lost 4 bases and 10 bases respectively, with 11 bases between them. Germline CDR1 is MNHEY and CDR2 is SMNVEV (reference sequence). The CDR3 totals 13 residues. The CDR3 DNA reads as TGTGCCAGCAGTTCCGGGCTTTGGTCACCCCTCCACTTT. Residues: CASSSGLWSPLHF.

In this sample, this clonotype turned up a few times. The chain has TRBV29-1 and TRBJ2-1; 7 positions agree with TRBD2. This CDR3 has 15 residues. The V segment lost 4 bases and the J segment 2 bases; nucleotides outside the gene matches: 8. Germline V gives CDR1 SQVTM, CDR2 ANQGSEA. The CDR3 loop is CSVGGTGGTYNEQFF. The CDR3 nucleotides are TGCAGCGTTGGCGGGACCGGGGGGACCTACAATGAGCAGTTCTTC.